A single sample is the source of the 29 T cell receptor beta chains below, sequenced in a study of blood T cell repertoires in COVID-19. The data were produced by immunoSEQ multiplex PCR, yet TCRdb's version contains in-frame clones alone and is incomplete. The sample has 150,000 or so clones; roughly 76% are singletons. The sequenced sample consisted of peripheral blood. The receptors were sampled from a human donor with acute or convalescent COVID-19. The donor label of this sample is uncertain.

The chain combines TRBV6-5 with TRBJ1-1; no clear D gene. This CDR3 contains 13 residues. The V gene lost 6 bases and the J gene lost 7 bases, with 15 bases spanning the gap. Germline V CDR1 and CDR2: MNHEY, SVGAGI. The CDR3 sequence: CASSTPGGFEAFF. The CDR3 region has the DNA TGTGCCAGCAGCACACCGGGAGGCTTTGAAGCTTTCTTT.

J is TRBJ2-3 and V is TRBV6-6; 11 bases are shared with TRBD2. This CDR3 comprises 19 residues. Germline loops: CDR1 MNHNY, CDR2 SVGAGI (reference sequence). Germline trimming cut 5 bases from V and 3 bases from J; bases unmatched to any gene: 16. The CDR3 nucleotides are TGTGCCAGCAGTCTGGGGCCCTCGGTAGCGGGGGGGAGTACAGATACGCAGTATTTT. Residues: CASSLGPSVAGGSTDTQYF.

The sample holds one count of this clone. V is TRBV10-3 and J is TRBJ1-1; D may be TRBD1 (5 bases). With 1 base removed from V and 6 bases from J, the gap between germline ends came to 18 bases. Germline-derived CDR1 and CDR2 are ENHRY and SYGVKD. This CDR3 is built from 16 residues. This CDR3 reads CAISEFDSPEGPEAFF. The CDR3 region has the DNA TGTGCCATCAGTGAGTTCGACAGCCCCGAAGGGCCTGAAGCTTTCTTT.

The chain uses TRBV7-2 and TRBJ1-1; 10 nucleotides line up with TRBD1. The V and J ends lost 5 bases and 7 bases, in that order; junction bases with no gene match: 7. The CDR3 extends over 14 amino acids. Per the germline V gene, CDR1 is SGHTA and CDR2 is FQGNSA. The CDR3 bases are TGTGCCAGCAGCCTCCGGGACAGGGGCATTGAAGCTTTCTTT. Protein: CASSLRDRGIEAFF.

J is TRBJ1-1 and V is TRBV5-1, with D unresolved. Germline V CDR1 and CDR2: SGHRS, YFSETQ. Trimming took off 4 bases at V and 6 bases at J, with 16 bases between the two ends. The CDR3 consists of 14 residues. This chain's CDR3 is CASSTGNHYAEAFF. The CDR3 nucleotides read TGCGCCAGCAGCACCGGGAACCATTACGCTGAAGCTTTCTTT.

The chain links TRBV5-1 to TRBJ1-1, with TRBD1 matching over 8 bases. The CDR3 loop spans 14 amino acids. Germline CDR1 and CDR2: SGHRS and YFSETQ. Germline trimming cut 5 bases from V and 5 bases from J; bases unmatched to any gene: 8. This CDR3 reads CASRSQGAGTEAFF. The CDR3 nucleotides read TGCGCCAGCAGATCCCAGGGGGCCGGTACTGAAGCTTTCTTT.

V and J are TRBV4-1 and TRBJ1-1; tentative D call: TRBD1 (6 bases). The CDR3 is made up of 18 amino acids. The ends were cut back, 4 bases at V and 5 bases at J, with 26 bases in the middle. The germline V gene encodes CDR1 MGHRA and CDR2 YSYEKL. The CDR3 DNA is TGCGCCAGCAGCCCGGAGACCCTCAGGCTGGGGGCGAGGACTGAAGCTTTCTTT. Its translation is CASSPETLRLGARTEAFF.

This clone showed up just a few times. The rearrangement links TRBV6-5 to TRBJ2-2; 11 bases map to TRBD1. Germline loops: CDR1 MNHEY, CDR2 SVGAGI. There are 16 residues in the CDR3. Trimming took 4 bases from V and 6 from J; bases not matched to a gene: 7. This CDR3 is CASSFRGQGAAGELFF. The CDR3 coding sequence is TGTGCCAGCAGTTTCCGAGGACAGGGGGCCGCCGGGGAGCTGTTTTTT.

In DNA form, the CDR3 reads TGTGCCAGCAGGCGGGACAGACGTTACTATGGCTACACCTTC. Protein: CASRRDRRYYGYTF. J is TRBJ1-2 and V is TRBV7-2; TRBD1 agrees at 7 bases. The CDR3 has 14 residues. Germline trimming cut 6 bases from V and 3 bases from J; bases unmatched to any gene: 7. Per the germline V gene, CDR1 is SGHTA and CDR2 is FQGNSA.

V gene TRBV5-1 combines with J gene TRBJ2-7; 7 nucleotides line up with TRBD2. Germline V gene data show CDR1 as SGHRS and CDR2 as YFSETQ. CDR3 length: 15 amino acids. Trimming cost V 5 bases and J 0 bases; bases outside gene matches: 8. CDR3 in amino acids: CASSTSRGSSYEQYF. CDR3 DNA sequence: TGCGCCAGCAGTACCTCGCGGGGGAGCTCCTACGAGCAGTACTTC.

The rearrangement uses TRBV6-4 and TRBJ1-1, with D unclear. Germline V lookup: CDR1 MRHNA, CDR2 SNTAGT. The V gene lost 2 bases and the J gene lost 1 base, with 8 bases spanning the gap. The CDR3 has 14 residues. In nucleotides, the CDR3 is TGTGCCAGCAGTGACACCGACAAGAACACTGAAGCTTTCTTT. This codes for CASSDTDKNTEAFF.

V gene TRBV29-1 combines with J gene TRBJ2-4; D possibly corresponds to TRBD1 (5 bases). V gave up 4 bases and J gave up 9 bases, with 13 bases separating them. This CDR3 is 12 amino acids long. The germline CDR1 and CDR2 sequences are SQVTM and ANQGSEA. The CDR3 coding sequence is TGCAGCGTTGGGCAGGGTTTGGGCATTCAGTACTTC. It is translated as CSVGQGLGIQYF.

The chain couples TRBV19 to TRBJ2-1; possible D gene TRBD2, 6 bases. Trimming cost V 5 bases and J 7 bases, with 21 bases left between them. This CDR3 is built from 16 residues. Per the germline V gene, CDR1 is LNHDA and CDR2 is SQIVND (reference sequence). The CDR3 sequence: CASSGRDFSPLNEQFF. In DNA, the CDR3 is TGTGCCAGTAGTGGACGGGACTTCTCTCCTTTAAATGAGCAGTTCTTC.

Points on this clone: Other nucleotide sequences in the sample specify the same CDR3. The rearrangement links TRBV5-6 to TRBJ1-4; a weak D match, TRBD1 (6 bases). There are 15 residues in the CDR3. Trimming cost V 4 bases and J 1 base, with 11 bases left between them. Germline CDR1 and CDR2: SGHDT and YYEEEE. CDR3 nucleotides: TGTGCCAGCAGCCCTAGGGGGGGAACTAATGAAAAACTGTTTTTT. Its translation is CASSPRGGTNEKLFF.

The genes are TRBV30 and TRBJ1-4; 10 nucleotides agree with TRBD1. V lost 3 bases to trimming and J lost 7 bases; unmatched junction nucleotides: 5. This CDR3 region has 14 residues. CDR1 GTSNPN and CDR2 SVGIG come from the germline V gene (reference sequence). This chain's CDR3 is CAWSPGTGVEKLFF. In DNA, the CDR3 is TGTGCCTGGAGCCCCGGGACAGGGGTTGAAAAACTGTTTTTT.

This rearrangement joins TRBV4-1 to TRBJ1-2, with a tentative D call TRBD1 (6 bases). The ends were cut back, 4 bases at V and 2 bases at J, with 14 bases in the middle. This CDR3 spans 15 amino acids. Looked up from germline, CDR1 is MGHRA and CDR2 is YSYEKL. The CDR3 region is CASSPGGQQNYGYTF. The CDR3 DNA is TGCGCCAGCAGCCCCGGCGGACAGCAAAACTATGGCTACACCTTC.

This clone was observed a few times. The chain has TRBV10-2 and TRBJ1-1; the D gene is possibly TRBD1 (5 bases). The CDR3 has 15 amino acids. V gave up 0 bases and J gave up 1 base, with 9 bases separating them. The V gene's germline CDR1 is WSHSY and CDR2 SAAADI. Here the CDR3 reads CASSESAGPNTEAFF. Written as DNA, the CDR3 is TGCGCCAGCAGTGAGTCTGCGGGGCCGAACACTGAAGCTTTCTTT.

V and J are TRBV27 and TRBJ1-2; 8 bases agree with TRBD1. The ends lost 2 bases at V and 8 bases at J; junction bases unmatched: 7. The CDR3 length is 14 residues. The germline CDR1 and CDR2 sequences are MNHEY and SMNVEV (reference sequence). The CDR3 nucleotides are TGTGCCAGCAGTTTAACACAGGGGGTGAGCGGCTACACCTTC. It yields the protein CASSLTQGVSGYTF.

The rearrangement uses TRBV11-2 and TRBJ1-2; 7 nucleotides align to TRBD1. After removal of 6 bases from V and 3 bases from J, the junction contained 7 bases not matched to a gene. The CDR3 runs to 14 residues. In germline, CDR1 is SGHAT, CDR2 FQNNGV. The CDR3 reads CASSYGRGDYGYTF. CDR3 sequence (DNA): TGTGCCAGCAGTTACGGCAGGGGGGACTATGGCTACACCTTC.

The chain combines TRBV6-5 with TRBJ1-1; D perhaps matches TRBD1 (6 bases). Trimming took off 1 base at V and 5 bases at J, with 8 bases between the two ends. This CDR3 comprises 13 residues. Germline V gene sequence: CDR1 MNHEY, CDR2 SVGAGI. The CDR3 nucleotides read TGTGCCAGCAGTTACTATACAGGGACTGAAGCTTTCTTT. The encoded protein is CASSYYTGTEAFF.

The rearrangement links TRBV6-1 to TRBJ1-1, with 7 bases fitting TRBD1. The CDR3 totals 13 residues. Trimming cost V 6 bases and J 3 bases; bases outside gene matches: 4. Germline assignment: CDR1 MNHNS and CDR2 SASEGT. As DNA, the CDR3 is TGTGCCAGCAGCCGGGACAGCCACACTGAAGCTTTCTTT. This codes for CASSRDSHTEAFF.

The CDR3 DNA reads TGTGCCAGCAGCGTAGGCAGTTACAATGAAAAACTGTTTTTT. It translates to CASSVGSYNEKLFF. The chain carries TRBV9 and TRBJ1-4; D not certain. Deletions cut 0 bases from V and 5 bases from J, with 8 bases between. Per germline, CDR1 SGDLS and CDR2 YYNGEE. CDR3 size: 14 residues.

With respect to this clone: The sample carries other DNA sequences with the same CDR3. The genes are TRBV9 and TRBJ2-3; D remains ambiguous. The germline V gene encodes CDR1 SGDLS and CDR2 YYNGEE. The CDR3 runs 14 residues. Between the trimmed V and J ends, which lost 0 bases and 2 bases, there was a span of 7 bases. The DNA of the CDR3 is TGTGCCAGCAGCGTAGATTCTTACACAGATACGCAGTATTTT. Encoded protein: CASSVDSYTDTQYF.

V is TRBV2 and J is TRBJ1-5; the D gene is possibly TRBD1 (5 bases). Trimming shortened V by 5 bases and J by 1 base, and 12 bases separated the two germline ends. The CDR3 totals 15 residues. From germline, CDR1 is SNHLY and CDR2 FYNNEI. CDR3 nucleotides: TGTGCCAGCAGTCCCTGGGGGGGGAGCAATCAGCCCCAGCATTTT. It encodes CASSPWGGSNQPQHF.

The chain recombines TRBV7-2 with TRBJ1-2, with TRBD1 matching over 7 bases. CDR3 length: 15 residues. Trimming cost V 3 bases and J 8 bases; bases outside gene matches: 12. The germline CDR1 and CDR2 sequences are SGHTA and FQGNSA. The CDR3 region is CASSLAFTGDGGYTF. The CDR3 region has the DNA TGTGCCAGCAGCTTGGCCTTTACAGGGGACGGGGGCTACACCTTC. The full variable domain, completed using reference TRBV7-2 and TRBJ1-2, is GAGVSQSPSNKVTEKGKDVELRCDPISGHTALYWYRQSLGQGLEFLIYFQGNSAPDKSGLPSDRFSAERTGGSVSTLTIQRTQQEDSAVYLCASSLAFTGDGGYTFGSGTRLTVV.

This clone occurred many times. This sequence joins TRBV7-2 and TRBJ2-5; 7 bases are a match to TRBD2. The CDR3 contains 14 residues. Germline V lookup: CDR1 SGHTA, CDR2 FQGNSA. Trimming cost V 3 bases and J 5 bases; bases outside gene matches: 6. The DNA for the CDR3 is TGTGCCAGCAGCTTTCCGGGGCGGGGGGAGACCCAGTACTTC. Translation gives CASSFPGRGETQYF.

The chain employs TRBV5-1 and TRBJ2-2; tentative D call: TRBD1 (5 bases). CDR3 length equals 15 residues. The germline gives CDR1 SGHRS, CDR2 YFSETQ. The ends were cut back, 4 bases at V and 0 bases at J, with 10 bases in the middle. The CDR3 protein is CASSETTANTGELFF. DNA for the CDR3: TGCGCCAGCAGCGAGACGACAGCGAACACCGGGGAGCTGTTTTTT.

V usage is TRBV5-4 and J usage is TRBJ1-3; 7 bases are a match to TRBD1. This CDR3 contains 15 residues. V lost 4 bases to trimming and J lost 0 bases; unmatched junction nucleotides: 4. Per germline, CDR1 SGHNT and CDR2 YYREEE (reference sequence). CDR3 DNA sequence: TGTGCCAGCAGCGGCCGGGACAGCTCTGGAAACACCATATATTTT. It encodes CASSGRDSSGNTIYF.

The chain employs TRBV27 and TRBJ1-5; 8 bases line up with TRBD1. J was trimmed by 3 bases and V by 2 bases; bases with no gene match: 6. The germline V gene has CDR1 MNHEY and CDR2 SMNVEV (reference sequence). The CDR3 spans 16 residues. The CDR3 is CASSLQGARVNQPQHF. CDR3 nucleotide sequence: TGTGCCAGCAGTTTACAGGGGGCGCGGGTCAATCAGCCCCAGCATTTT.